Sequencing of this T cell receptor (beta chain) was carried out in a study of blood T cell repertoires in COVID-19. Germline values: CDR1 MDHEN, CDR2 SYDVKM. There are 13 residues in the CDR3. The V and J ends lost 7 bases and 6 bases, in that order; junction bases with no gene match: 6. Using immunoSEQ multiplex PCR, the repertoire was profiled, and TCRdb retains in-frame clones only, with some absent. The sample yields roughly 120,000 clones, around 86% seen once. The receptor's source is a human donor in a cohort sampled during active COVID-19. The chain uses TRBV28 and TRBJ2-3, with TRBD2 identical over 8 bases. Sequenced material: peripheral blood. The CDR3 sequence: CASIRGRSDTQYF. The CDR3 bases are TGTGCCAGCATACGCGGGAGGTCGGATACGCAGTATTTT.